These 21 T cell receptor beta chains share one sample of origin, sequenced in a study of control samples from healthy donors and cancer patients. TCRdb's table, derived via immunoSEQ multiplex PCR, lists solely in-frame clones and lacks some. The sample lists 70,000 or so clones, over 75% occurring once. The sequenced sample was blood. These receptors originate from a man aged 50 to 60 in good health.

The chain couples TRBV5-4 to TRBJ2-4; 7 bases align to TRBD1. The junction had 4 bases not matched to a gene; V was cut back by 1 base and J by 9 bases. Looked up from germline, CDR1 is SGHNT and CDR2 is YYREEE (reference sequence). This CDR3 has 13 residues. This CDR3 reads CASSLRGPGIQYF. DNA for the CDR3: TGTGCCAGCAGCTTGAGGGGGCCGGGCATTCAGTACTTC.

The chain links TRBV6-2 or TRBV6-3 to TRBJ1-1; no definite D call. V dropped 5 bases and J dropped 2 bases, with 21 bases sitting between them. Germline lookup yields CDR1 MNHEY and CDR2 SVGEGT. This CDR3 has 17 residues. CDR3 amino acids: CASSQIPAGRSNTEAFF. CDR3 in DNA: TGTGCCAGCAGTCAAATACCCGCGGGTAGGTCAAACACTGAAGCTTTCTTT.

This clone was detected only once. This rearrangement joins TRBV9 to TRBJ2-5; either TRBD1 or TRBD2 may fit D (5 bases each). Germline V gives CDR1 SGDLS, CDR2 YYNGEE. V dropped 4 bases and J dropped 5 bases, with 18 bases sitting between them. CDR3 length equals 15 residues. CDR3 amino acids: CASSPGTLKGETQYF. The CDR3 coding sequence is TGTGCCAGCAGCCCCGGGACGCTAAAGGGGGAGACCCAGTACTTC. Supplemented by reference TRBV9 and TRBJ2-5, the full variable domain reads DSGVTQTPKHLITATGQRVTLRCSPRSGDLSVYWYQQSLDQGLQFLIQYYNGEERAKGNILERFSAQQFPDLHSELNLSSLELGDSALYFCASSPGTLKGETQYFGPGTRLLVL.

This clone was observed a few times. The genes are TRBV13 and TRBJ2-7; 9 nucleotides agree with TRBD1. Trimming at V came to 2 bases and at J to 5 bases, leaving 4 bases not matched to a gene. This CDR3 has 14 amino acids. Germline V gene data show CDR1 as PRHDT and CDR2 as FYEKMQ (reference sequence). CDR3 nucleotides: TGTGCCAGCAGCTTAAGGACAGGGGTACACGAGCAGTACTTC. Encoded protein: CASSLRTGVHEQYF.

This chain links TRBV19 with TRBJ1-1; D not resolved. CDR1 and CDR2 (germline): LNHDA, SQIVND (reference sequence). The length of the CDR3 is 11 residues. The V end was cut by 7 bases, the J end by 3 bases, with 6 bases between. The CDR3 DNA reads as TGTGCCAGTACCGGGGACACTGAAGCTTTCTTT. Amino acid sequence: CASTGDTEAFF.

In its sample, this clone was seen once. This chain joins TRBV2 and TRBJ1-1; a possible D gene is TRBD1 (5 bases). V gave up 6 bases and J gave up 1 base, with 12 bases separating them. This CDR3 has 14 amino acids. Germline CDR1 SNHLY, CDR2 FYNNEI. The CDR3 DNA follows: TGTGCCAGCAGGGGGGACGGTTGGAACACTGAAGCTTTCTTT. It translates to CASRGDGWNTEAFF. Supplemented by reference TRBV2 and TRBJ1-1, the full variable domain reads EPEVTQTPSHQVTQMGQEVILRCVPISNHLYFYWYRQILGQKVEFLVSFYNNEISEKSEIFDDQFSVERPDGSNFTLKIRSTKLEDSAMYFCASRGDGWNTEAFFGQGTRLTVV.

V and J are TRBV12-3 or TRBV12-4 and TRBJ2-1, with D unclear. This CDR3 is built from 12 residues. With 6 bases removed from V and 16 bases from J, the gap between germline ends came to 19 bases. The CDR3 DNA follows: TGTGCCAGCAGCCTTCCCCTAGGCGTTCAATTCTTC. Residues: CASSLPLGVQFF.

V usage is TRBV9 and J usage is TRBJ2-3; D unclear. V was trimmed by 4 bases and J by 2 bases, leaving 14 bases between them. The CDR3 loop spans 15 amino acids. CDR1 is SGDLS, CDR2 YYNGEE, per germline. CDR3 sequence (DNA): TGTGCCAGCAGCCTACTCACCCGGCCCACAGATACGCAGTATTTT. Amino acid sequence: CASSLLTRPTDTQYF.

The chain recombines TRBV5-1 with TRBJ1-4; D gene unclear. The CDR3 is 14 amino acids. The ends were cut back, 4 bases at V and 3 bases at J, with 10 bases in the middle. CDR1 and CDR2 (germline): SGHRS, YFSETQ. CDR3: CASSPERPNEKLFF. The CDR3 bases are TGCGCCAGCAGCCCAGAGAGGCCTAATGAAAAACTGTTTTTT.

This chain links TRBV27 with TRBJ2-7; 11 nucleotides match TRBD2. Per the germline V gene, CDR1 is MNHEY and CDR2 is SMNVEV (reference sequence). There are 15 residues in the CDR3. The junction had 9 bases not matched to a gene; V was cut back by 5 bases and J by 6 bases. For the CDR3, the DNA is TGTGCCAGCAGTGTTTTAGCGGGAGGGCCCTCCGAGCAGTACTTC. Amino acid sequence: CASSVLAGGPSEQYF.

The J gene is TRBJ1-3, the V gene TRBV11-1; maybe TRBD1 (6 bases). The CDR3 is 15 amino acids. Trimming pared 5 bases from V and 2 bases from J, leaving 13 bases between. Germline lookup yields CDR1 SGHAT and CDR2 FQDESV (reference sequence). CDR3 loop: CASSIRGVTGNTIYF. CDR3 nucleotides: TGTGCCAGCAGCATCAGGGGAGTCACTGGAAACACCATATATTTT.

This clone showed up just a few times. V gene TRBV20-1 combines with J gene TRBJ2-7; D ambiguous. Trimming shortened V by 3 bases and J by 6 bases, and 12 bases separated the two germline ends. This CDR3 has 12 amino acids. CDR1 DFQATT and CDR2 SNEGSKA come from the germline V gene (reference sequence). CDR3 loop: CSASYPGREQYF. CDR3 sequence (DNA): TGCAGTGCTAGTTATCCTGGGCGCGAGCAGTACTTC.

The genes are TRBV7-2 and TRBJ2-5; D not resolved. CDR1 and CDR2 from the germline V gene are SGHTA and FQGNSA. This CDR3 has 12 residues. Trimming removed 2 bases at V and 3 bases at J, with 4 bases between. The CDR3 nucleotides are TGTGCCAGCAGCTTAACAGAAGAGACCCAGTACTTC. This encodes CASSLTEETQYF.

By sample fraction, this clone is medium-sized. The V and J genes are TRBV6-5 and TRBJ1-5, with TRBD1 matching over 7 bases. V lost 5 bases to trimming and J lost 4 bases; unmatched junction nucleotides: 5. This CDR3 spans 14 amino acids. CDR1 is MNHEY, CDR2 SVGAGI, per germline. The CDR3 loop reads CASSRGTENQPQHF. The CDR3 region has the DNA TGTGCCAGCAGTCGGGGGACAGAAAATCAGCCCCAGCATTTT.

The rearrangement uses TRBV28 and TRBJ1-2; no clear D gene. V gave up 2 bases and J gave up 8 bases, with 9 bases separating them. CDR1 and CDR2 (germline): MDHEN, SYDVKM. This CDR3 contains 12 residues. CDR3 coding DNA: TGTGCCAGCAGTTTAGGCTATGAAGGCTACACCTTC. Amino acid sequence: CASSLGYEGYTF.

This clone was detected once. This chain joins TRBV15 and TRBJ2-1, with D perhaps TRBD2 (6 bases). The length of the CDR3 is 14 residues. Per the germline V gene, CDR1 is LNHNV and CDR2 is YYDKDF (reference sequence). The V end lost 0 bases, the J end lost 8 bases, and 11 bases lay between the germline ends. Written as DNA, the CDR3 is TGTGCCACCAGCAGAGAACTAGCCCTCGATGAGCAGTTCTTC. Its translation is CATSRELALDEQFF.

The sample holds a few counts of this clone. Other DNA variants within this sample encode the same CDR3. The chain links TRBV6-5 to TRBJ1-4; TRBD1 matches at 9 bases. The CDR3 has 14 residues. Germline values: CDR1 MNHEY, CDR2 SVGAGI. V trimming: 6 bases; J trimming: 7 bases; junction bases outside the gene matches: 6. CDR3 protein: CASRPTGGSEKLFF. CDR3 sequence (DNA): TGTGCCAGCAGGCCAACAGGGGGCAGTGAAAAACTGTTTTTT.

The chain carries TRBV6-2 or TRBV6-3 and TRBJ2-1; no definite D call. Germline CDR1 reads MNHEY; CDR2 reads SVGEGT. This CDR3 comprises 15 residues. V was pared by 0 bases and J by 7 bases, with 13 bases between. CDR3 in amino acids: CASSYSGPGRNEQFF. The CDR3 DNA reads as TGTGCCAGCAGTTACTCTGGCCCCGGGCGGAATGAGCAGTTCTTC.

This clone is a singleton in its sample. This chain uses TRBV27 with TRBJ2-4; D not certain. The germline CDR1 and CDR2 sequences are MNHEY and SMNVEV (reference sequence). This CDR3 has 15 residues. The V and J ends lost 7 bases and 0 bases respectively, with 13 bases between them. CDR3 protein: CASNEVRLAKNIQYF. The CDR3 bases are TGTGCCAGCAACGAGGTGAGACTAGCCAAAAACATTCAGTACTTC.

The rearrangement joins TRBV5-5 to TRBJ2-2; either TRBD1 or TRBD2 may fit D (5 bases each). CDR1 SGHKS and CDR2 YYEKEE come from the germline V gene (reference sequence). CDR3 length: 15 residues. V was trimmed by 4 bases and J by 6 bases, leaving 16 bases between them. The CDR3 sequence is CASSTAIRDPGELFF. The DNA of the CDR3 is TGTGCCAGCAGCACCGCGATCAGGGACCCCGGGGAGCTGTTTTTT.

This CDR3 reads CASTPPSTNTQYF. The CDR3 DNA sequence: TGTGCCAGCACCCCACCCTCGACAAATACGCAGTATTTT. The rearrangement links TRBV28 to TRBJ2-3; the D is unclear. The V end lost 7 bases, the J end lost 7 bases, and 15 bases lay between the germline ends. There are 13 residues in the CDR3. Looked up from germline, CDR1 is MDHEN and CDR2 is SYDVKM.